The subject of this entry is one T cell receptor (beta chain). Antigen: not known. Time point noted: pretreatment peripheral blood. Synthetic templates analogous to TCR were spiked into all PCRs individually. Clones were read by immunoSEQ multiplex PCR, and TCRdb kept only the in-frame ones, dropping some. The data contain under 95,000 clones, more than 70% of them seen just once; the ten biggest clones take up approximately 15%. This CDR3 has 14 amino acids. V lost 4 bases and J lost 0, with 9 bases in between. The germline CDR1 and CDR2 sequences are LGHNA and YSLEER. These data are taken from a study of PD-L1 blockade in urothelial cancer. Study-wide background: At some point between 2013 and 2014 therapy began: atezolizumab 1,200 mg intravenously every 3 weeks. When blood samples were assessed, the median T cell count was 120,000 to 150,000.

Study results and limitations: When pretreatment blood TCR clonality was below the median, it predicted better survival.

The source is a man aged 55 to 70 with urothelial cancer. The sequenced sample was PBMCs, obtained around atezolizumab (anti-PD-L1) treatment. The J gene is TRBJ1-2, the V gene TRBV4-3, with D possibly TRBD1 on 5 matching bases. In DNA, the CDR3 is TGCGCCAGCAGCCGGGTAGGGGCTAACTATGGCTACACCTTC. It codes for CASSRVGANYGYTF.